Below, 18 T cell receptor beta chains from the same sample are listed, as sequenced in a study of T cell responses to AZD1222 COVID-19 vaccine. The data were produced by immunoSEQ multiplex PCR, yet TCRdb's version contains in-frame clones alone and is incomplete. The table records roughly 150,000 clones, more than 85% of them present only once. Here the sequenced sample was peripheral blood, taken on day 0 of AZD1222 vaccination. The receptor source for this set is an adult in good health.

The rearrangement joins TRBV6-5 to TRBJ1-5, with D unresolved. V lost 7 bases to trimming and J lost 7 bases, with 14 bases between them. Germline-derived CDR1 and CDR2 are MNHEY and SVGAGI. The CDR3 is 13 residues long. The CDR3 nucleotides read TGTGCCAGCAAGAGCGGGGTGTTACAGCCCCAGCATTTT. Protein product: CASKSGVLQPQHF.

V gene TRBV7-9 combines with J gene TRBJ2-5; D possibly matches TRBD1 or TRBD2 (6 bases each). V was cut by 5 bases and J by 4 bases, with 17 bases left in between. Germline CDR1 is SEHNR and CDR2 is FQNEAQ (reference sequence). The CDR3 consists of 15 residues. CDR3 in amino acids: CASSPGGPGAETQYF. CDR3 coding DNA: TGTGCCAGCAGCCCTGGGGGGCCCGGGGCAGAGACCCAGTACTTC.

The chain couples TRBV7-9 to TRBJ1-4; D is perhaps TRBD1 (5 bases). CDR3 length equals 15 residues. CDR1 and CDR2 from the germline V gene are SEHNR and FQNEAQ (reference sequence). The ends were cut back, 2 bases at V and 8 bases at J, with 15 bases in the middle. For the CDR3, the DNA is TGTGCCAGCAGCTTACAAGGGGCGAAGGGAGAAAAACTGTTTTTT. This gives the protein CASSLQGAKGEKLFF. The whole variable domain, filled in from reference TRBV7-9 and TRBJ1-4, reads DTGVSQNPRHKITKRGQNVTFRCDPISEHNRLYWYRQTLGQGPEFLTYFQNEAQLEKSRLLSDRFSAERPKGSFSTLEIQRTEQGDSAMYLCASSLQGAKGEKLFFGSGTQLSVL.

This chain uses TRBV10-1 with TRBJ2-5; 8 bases match TRBD2. Germline assignment: CDR1 WNHNN and CDR2 SYGVQD (reference sequence). The CDR3 covers 14 residues. V trimming: 2 bases; J trimming: 2 bases; junction bases outside the gene matches: 1. The CDR3 region is CASSEAGGQETQYF. CDR3 coding DNA: TGCGCCAGCAGTGAGGCGGGAGGTCAAGAGACCCAGTACTTC.

The chain combines TRBV15 with TRBJ1-5; no firm D call. The V and J ends lost 0 bases and 7 bases respectively, with 10 bases between them. In germline, CDR1 is LNHNV, CDR2 YYDKDF (reference sequence). The CDR3 is 14 amino acids. CDR3 coding DNA: TGTGCCACCAGCAGAGATCGGGTAAGACAGCCCCAGCATTTT. Protein product: CATSRDRVRQPQHF.

This sequence joins TRBV19 and TRBJ1-1; 8 bases are a match to TRBD1. The CDR3 contains 15 residues. Germline CDR1 LNHDA, CDR2 SQIVND (reference sequence). Trimming removed 3 bases from V and 0 bases from J; junction bases left unmatched: 3. For the CDR3, the DNA is TGTGCCAGTAGTATGCCGGGACAGGTGAACACTGAAGCTTTCTTT. Its protein product is CASSMPGQVNTEAFF.

The chain is built from TRBV11-3 and TRBJ2-7; D perhaps matches TRBD1 (6 bases). The germline V gene encodes CDR1 SGHNT and CDR2 YENEEA. Trimming took 0 bases from V and 6 from J, leaving 15 bases between them. The CDR3 sequence is 15 residues long. The CDR3 nucleotides are TGTGCCAGCAGCTTAGATCATGGGGGCAAGGGCGAGCAGTACTTC. Its translation: CASSLDHGGKGEQYF.

This clone was observed a single time. V is TRBV27 and J is TRBJ1-5; 8 nucleotides match TRBD1. The V gene's germline CDR1 is MNHEY and CDR2 SMNVEV (reference sequence). There are 15 residues in the CDR3. V trimming: 3 bases; J trimming: 6 bases; junction bases outside the gene matches: 7. The CDR3 sequence: CASSFAGGLVQPQHF. Here the CDR3 DNA reads TGTGCCAGCAGTTTCGCAGGGGGCTTGGTTCAGCCCCAGCATTTT.

The chain links TRBV7-6 to TRBJ2-1, with 8 bases fitting TRBD2. Per the germline V gene, CDR1 is SGHVS and CDR2 is FNYEAQ. V lost 3 bases to trimming and J lost 2 bases; unmatched junction nucleotides: 0. The CDR3 loop spans 14 amino acids. CDR3 coding DNA: TGTGCCAGCAGCTTTAGCGGGGCCTACAATGAGCAGTTCTTC. Translation: CASSFSGAYNEQFF.

The CDR3 bases are TGTGCCAGCAGCCCCCTTCTTGTCGGGCCCTCCGAGCAGTACTTC. As protein: CASSPLLVGPSEQYF. The V call is TRBV7-9, the J call TRBJ2-7; D is uncertain. Germline V gene sequence: CDR1 SEHNR, CDR2 FQNEAQ (reference sequence). The CDR3 is made up of 15 amino acids. The V end lost 5 bases, the J end lost 6 bases, and 20 bases lay between the germline ends.

This clone was counted a single time. This sequence joins TRBV19 and TRBJ2-1, with 13 nucleotides matching TRBD2. Trimming at V came to 3 bases and at J to 4 bases, leaving 6 bases not matched to a gene. The V gene's germline CDR1 is LNHDA and CDR2 SQIVND (reference sequence). The CDR3 length is 17 residues. As DNA, the CDR3 is TGTGCCAGTAGTATTAGCGGACTAGCGGGAGCATACAATGAGCAGTTCTTC. Translated: CASSISGLAGAYNEQFF.

This chain links TRBV29-1 with TRBJ2-2; TRBD1 agrees at 7 bases. Germline assignment: CDR1 SQVTM and CDR2 ANQGSEA. With V trimmed by 4 bases and J by 3 bases, 8 bases remained unmatched. CDR3 size: 15 residues. This CDR3 is CSVVGQVRDTGELFF. Written as DNA, the CDR3 is TGCAGCGTTGTTGGACAGGTTCGGGACACCGGGGAGCTGTTTTTT.

This chain uses TRBV5-5 with TRBJ1-1; 9 nucleotides line up with TRBD1. There are 14 residues in the CDR3. Losses at the gene ends were 3 bases for V and 6 bases for J; bases not matched to a gene: 6. Germline CDR1 and CDR2: SGHKS and YYEKEE (reference sequence). CDR3 residues: CASSSLDRGPEAFF. CDR3 coding DNA: TGTGCCAGCAGCTCGCTGGACAGGGGCCCTGAAGCTTTCTTT. The full variable domain, rest sourced from reference TRBV5-5 and TRBJ1-1, is DAGVTQSPTHLIKTRGQQVTLRCSPISGHKSVSWYQQVLGQGPQFIFQYYEKEERGRGNFPDRFSARQFPNYSSELNVNALLLGDSALYLCASSSLDRGPEAFFGQGTRLTVV.

The V call is TRBV7-9, the J call TRBJ2-1; 9 bases match TRBD2. From germline, CDR1 is SEHNR and CDR2 FQNEAQ (reference sequence). This CDR3 region has 14 residues. The CDR3 reads CGLNGTSHSNEQFF. The CDR3, as DNA: TGTGGGCTTAACGGGACTAGCCATAGCAATGAGCAGTTCTTC.

V and J are TRBV11-2 and TRBJ2-3; D not resolved. The CDR3 is made up of 13 amino acids. The V gene lost 0 bases and the J gene lost 3 bases, with 4 bases spanning the gap. The germline V gene encodes CDR1 SGHAT and CDR2 FQNNGV. The CDR3 bases are TGTGCCAGCAGCTTAGATTGGACAGATACGCAGTATTTT. Translation gives CASSLDWTDTQYF.

This rearrangement joins TRBV30 to TRBJ1-2, with D unclear. Germline V CDR1 and CDR2: GTSNPN, SVGIG (reference sequence). The CDR3 extends over 13 amino acids. Trimming took 1 base from V and 8 from J, leaving 14 bases between them. CDR3 sequence: CAWSDDPKGGYTF. Here the CDR3 DNA reads TGTGCCTGGAGTGATGACCCTAAGGGAGGCTACACCTTC.

The chain recombines TRBV6-5 with TRBJ1-2; 7 bases match TRBD1. J was trimmed by 8 bases and V by 2 bases; bases with no gene match: 5. Germline CDR1 MNHEY, CDR2 SVGAGI. The CDR3 is 13 residues long. The CDR3 sequence is CASSYGAGGGYTF. The CDR3 nucleotides are TGTGCCAGCAGTTACGGAGCAGGGGGGGGCTACACCTTC.

This chain uses TRBV10-1 with TRBJ2-1, with TRBD1 matching over 8 bases. V shed 4 bases and J 6 bases; nucleotides not matched to a gene: 5. Germline assignment: CDR1 WNHNN and CDR2 SYGVQD (reference sequence). The CDR3 loop spans 14 amino acids. The CDR3 is CASSARGPGNEQFF. For the CDR3, the DNA is TGCGCCAGCAGTGCCAGGGGGCCTGGCAATGAGCAGTTCTTC.